The present T cell receptor beta chain was sequenced within a study of sequential checkpoint blockade in melanoma. Study-wide background: After nivolumab or ipilimumab alone, over 20 patients had week-13 rebiopsies. Study findings and constraints: PD-L1 staining and CD8+ counts, not mutational load, tracked tumor T-cell clonality. For nivolumab-first patients, baseline tumor clonality was associated with response.

The CDR3 extends over 14 amino acids. V was clipped by 0 bases and J by 7 bases, with 13 bases between them. CDR1 and CDR2 from the germline V gene are SGHRS and YFSETQ. Stated treatment: randomized to nivolumab then ipilimumab (arm A) or the reverse (arm B). Data came from immunoSEQ multiplex PCR; TCRdb stores just in-frame clones and leaves some out. The sample records around 35,000 clones, approximately 30% being singletons. This clone was counted only a few times. No antigen is known for it. Material: tumor tissue (inferred from file names), obtained from a patient given nivolumab and ipilimumab in sequence. This TCR came from a human donor with melanoma. V gene TRBV5-1 combines with J gene TRBJ1-2; no clear D. This CDR3 reads CASSLGEGWSGYTF. The DNA for the CDR3 is TGCGCCAGCAGCTTGGGCGAAGGTTGGTCTGGCTACACCTTC.